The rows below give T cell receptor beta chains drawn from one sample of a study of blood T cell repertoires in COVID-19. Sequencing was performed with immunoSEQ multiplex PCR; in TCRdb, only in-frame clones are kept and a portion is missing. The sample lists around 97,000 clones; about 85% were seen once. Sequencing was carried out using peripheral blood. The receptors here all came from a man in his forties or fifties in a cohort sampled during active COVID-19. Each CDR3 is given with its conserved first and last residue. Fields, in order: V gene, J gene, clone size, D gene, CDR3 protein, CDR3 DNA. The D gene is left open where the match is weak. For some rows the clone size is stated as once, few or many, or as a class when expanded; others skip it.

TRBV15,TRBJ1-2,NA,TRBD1,CATREGGQSYGYTF,TGTGCCACCAGAGAAGGGGGCCAAAGCTATGGCTACACCTTC
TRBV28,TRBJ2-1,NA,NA,CASSPVATMGVRGYNEQFF,TGTGCCAGCAGCCCCGTCGCGACAATGGGGGTCCGGGGGTACAATGAGCAGTTCTTC
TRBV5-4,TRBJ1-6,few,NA,CASSLGDSRGNSPLHF,TGTGCCAGCAGCTTGGGGGACTCACGAGGGAATTCACCCCTCCACTTT
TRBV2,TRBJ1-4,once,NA,CASSDPPGVLANEKLFF,TGTGCCAGCAGTGACCCCCCAGGGGTCTTGGCTAATGAAAAACTGTTTTTT
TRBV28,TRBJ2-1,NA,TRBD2,CASSLRLAGNNEQFF,TGTGCCAGCAGTCTCCGACTAGCGGGGAACAATGAGCAGTTCTTC
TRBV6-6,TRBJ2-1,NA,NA,CASSSGQTYNEQFF,TGTGCCAGCAGTTCTGGGCAGACCTACAATGAGCAGTTCTTC
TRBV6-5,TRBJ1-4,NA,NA,CASAGGVNEKLFF,TGTGCCAGCGCGGGGGGGGTTAATGAAAAACTGTTTTTT
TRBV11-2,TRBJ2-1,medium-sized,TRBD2,CASSPSRAGGSRQFF,TGTGCCAGCAGCCCAAGCAGAGCGGGGGGATCCCGGCAGTTCTTC
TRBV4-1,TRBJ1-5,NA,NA,CASSQLGLGNQPQHF,TGCGCCAGCAGCCAACTGGGACTGGGCAATCAGCCCCAGCATTTT
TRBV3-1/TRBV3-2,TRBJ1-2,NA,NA,CASSASLSTDYTF,TGTGCCAGCAGTGCGAGTTTGAGCACCGACTACACCTTC
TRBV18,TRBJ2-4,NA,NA,CASSYGGGTDIQYF,TGTGCCAGCTCGTATGGGGGGGGCACGGACATTCAGTACTTC
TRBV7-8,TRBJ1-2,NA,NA,CATEEDGYGYTF,TGTGCCACCGAGGAGGACGGCTATGGCTACACCTTC
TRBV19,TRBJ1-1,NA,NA,CASSTTGRTEAFF,TGTGCCAGTAGTACCACAGGGCGGACTGAAGCTTTCTTT
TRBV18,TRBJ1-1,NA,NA,CASSPPQGNTEAFF,TGTGCCAGCTCACCACCTCAGGGGAACACTGAAGCTTTCTTT
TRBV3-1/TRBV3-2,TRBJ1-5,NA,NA,CASSQDLRNQPQHF,TGTGCCAGCAGCCAAGATCTTCGCAATCAGCCCCAGCATTTT
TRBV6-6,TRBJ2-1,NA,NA,CASSYSNRGFDEQFF,TGTGCCAGCAGTTACTCGAATCGGGGTTTCGATGAGCAGTTCTTC